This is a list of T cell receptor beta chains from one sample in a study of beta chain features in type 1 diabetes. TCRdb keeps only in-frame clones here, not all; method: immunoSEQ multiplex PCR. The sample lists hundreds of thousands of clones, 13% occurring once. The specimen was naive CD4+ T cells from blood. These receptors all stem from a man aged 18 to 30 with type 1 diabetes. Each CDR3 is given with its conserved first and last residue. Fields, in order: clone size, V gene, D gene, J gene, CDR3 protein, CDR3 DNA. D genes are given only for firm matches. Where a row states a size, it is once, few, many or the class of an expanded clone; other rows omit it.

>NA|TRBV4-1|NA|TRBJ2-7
CASSQGIWGFEQYF
TGCGCCAGCAGCCAAGGTATTTGGGGATTCGAGCAGTACTTC
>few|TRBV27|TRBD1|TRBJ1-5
CASSLIGTGVGPQHF
TGTGCCAGCAGTTTGATAGGGACAGGGGTGGGTCCCCAGCATTTT
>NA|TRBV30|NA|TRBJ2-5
CAWRPTRQALMRTQYF
TGTGCCTGGAGGCCGACTCGACAGGCACTCATGCGGACCCAGTACTTC
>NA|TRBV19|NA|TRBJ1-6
CASSIQGTNSPLHF
TGTGCCAGTAGTATACAGGGGACTAATTCACCCCTCCACTTT
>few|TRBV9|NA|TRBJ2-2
CASSSFRTSNTGELFF
TGTGCCAGCAGCTCCTTCAGGACCTCGAACACCGGGGAGCTGTTTTTT
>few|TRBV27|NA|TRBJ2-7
CASSYRDEQYF
TGTGCCAGCAGCTACAGGGACGAGCAGTACTTC
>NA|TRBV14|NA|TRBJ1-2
CASSQVGRGGYTF
TGTGCCAGCAGCCAAGTGGGCAGGGGTGGCTACACCTTC
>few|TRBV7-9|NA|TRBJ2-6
CASSFEGANVLTF
TGTGCCAGCAGCTTCGAGGGGGCCAACGTCCTGACTTTC
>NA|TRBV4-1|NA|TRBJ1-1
CASSQDPTNTEAFF
TGCGCCAGCAGCCAAGACCCAACGAACACTGAAGCTTTCTTT
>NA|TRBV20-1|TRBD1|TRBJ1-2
CSARNPQGEAF
TGCAGTGCTAGAAACCCACAGGGGGAGGCCTTC
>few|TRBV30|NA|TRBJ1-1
CAWILNGFEAFF
TGTGCCTGGATTTTAAACGGATTTGAAGCTTTCTTT
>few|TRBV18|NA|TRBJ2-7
CASSPVSSYEQYF
TGTGCCAGCTCACCAGTGAGCTCCTACGAGCAGTACTTC
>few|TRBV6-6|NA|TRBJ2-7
CASSYAQLAYEQYF
TGTGCCAGCAGTTACGCACAGCTAGCCTACGAGCAGTACTTC
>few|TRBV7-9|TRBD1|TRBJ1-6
CASSPRDRGASPLHF
TGTGCCAGCAGCCCCCGTGACAGGGGAGCTTCACCCCTCCACTTT
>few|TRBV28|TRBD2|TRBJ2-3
CASSSLALAGISDTQYF
TGTGCCAGCAGTTCCCTAGCCCTAGCGGGGATCTCAGATACGCAGTATTTT